This T cell receptor beta chain appears in the sequencing data of a study of shared clonotypes between healthy human individuals. Sequencing used immunoSEQ multiplex PCR; TCRdb keeps in-frame clones, though not all of them. This sample yields a few million clones, of which roughly nine tenths are seen a single time; roughly 0.14% belongs to the top ten. As concerns this clone: Its matching antigen is unknown. Different DNA sequences within this sample yield the same CDR3.

V dropped 1 base and J dropped 0 bases, with 9 bases sitting between them. The CDR3 sequence is 15 residues long. Germline CDR1 reads SGHRS; CDR2 reads YFSETQ. Study outcomes and limitations: Against clonotypes common to all four donors, non-shared ones had lower generation probabilities. A handful of donors held about 5% of naive CD4 clonotypes in common.

The chain combines TRBV5-1 with TRBJ2-3; D possibly uses TRBD1 or TRBD2 (5 bases each). Sequences were obtained from naive CD4+ T cells sorted from blood. Sample subset: CD45RA+ positively selected. The sequence came from a young man in good health. CDR3 protein: CASSLWGSSTDTQYF. The CDR3, as DNA: TGCGCCAGCAGCTTGTGGGGGTCTAGCACAGATACGCAGTATTTT.